This T cell receptor (beta chain) originates from a study of cytomegalovirus exposure and HLA in healthy donors. Primers included in the PCR were 60 Vbeta and 13 Jbeta primers. Profiling relied on immunoSEQ multiplex PCR, and the TCRdb table lists in-frame clones only, not all of them. This sample's table reports about 160,000 clones. Germline assignment: CDR1 SGHAT and CDR2 FQNNGV. V shed 0 bases and J 6 bases; nucleotides not matched to a gene: 5. This CDR3 is 15 amino acids long. Sequenced sample: PBMCs. The rearrangement links TRBV11-2 to TRBJ2-5; 9 nucleotides agree with TRBD2. This TCR was sampled from a man aged 25 to 40 in good health and CMV-seronegative. CDR3 region: CASSLDLTSGKTQYF. The CDR3 DNA follows: TGTGCCAGCAGCTTAGATTTGACTAGCGGAAAGACCCAGTACTTC.